This passage covers 30 T cell receptor beta chains from one sample sequenced in a study of neurological immune-mediated disorders (dated by TCRdb to the late 2010s). Receptors were amplified or captured by 5' RACE. Sequencing took place on an Illumina HiSeq 2500. TCRdb applied fastp at Q25 and MiXCR to the public reads, then kept only in-frame beta chains. For every CDR3 protein sequence, its rows merge into one entry that carries the most common genes and DNA. The sample table records tens of thousands of distinct CDR3 sequences; 14% of these occur just once. The top ten clones comprise about 6.8% of the sample. The material sequenced was PBMCs. Every receptor here comes from a woman aged 50 to 60 in good health.

The sample holds a few counts of this clonotype. J is TRBJ1-1 and V is TRBV5-1; 8 bases align to TRBD1. This CDR3 has 15 residues. Germline CDR1 reads SGHRS; CDR2 reads YFSETQ. V shed 0 bases and J 4 bases; nucleotides not matched to a gene: 5. CDR3 protein: CASSLGRGLGTEAFF. The CDR3 region has the DNA TGCGCCAGCAGCTTGGGCAGGGGGCTAGGCACTGAAGCTTTCTTT.

This chain joins TRBV7-2 and TRBJ2-3; either TRBD1 or TRBD2 may supply D (5 bases each). CDR1 and CDR2 (germline): SGHTA, FQGNSA. V was cut by 3 bases and J by 6 bases, with 10 bases left in between. This CDR3 region has 13 residues. In DNA form, the CDR3 reads TGTGCCAGCAGCTTTGGGGGTGGCGATACGCAGTATTTT. Protein sequence: CASSFGGGDTQYF.

This clonotype was observed many times. The chain employs TRBV20-1 and TRBJ1-5, with 8 bases that match TRBD1. The CDR3 runs 14 residues. V was pared by 3 bases and J by 4 bases, with 5 bases of the junction left unmatched. CDR1 is DFQATT and CDR2 is SNEGSKA in the germline V gene (reference sequence). CDR3: CSASDWDRNQPQHF. The CDR3 DNA reads as TGCAGTGCTAGTGATTGGGACAGGAATCAGCCCCAGCATTTT.

This clonotype was seen at least ten times. V usage is TRBV12-3 or TRBV12-4 and J usage is TRBJ1-1; possibly TRBD1 for D (6 bases). The CDR3 runs to 14 residues. Between the trimmed V and J ends, which lost 1 base and 9 bases, there was a span of 15 bases. The DNA of the CDR3 is TGTGCCAGCAGTTTAGAGGTCATGAGGGGGAAAGCTTTCTTT. Translation gives CASSLEVMRGKAFF.

This clonotype was seen ten or more times. This sequence joins TRBV6-5 and TRBJ1-1, with TRBD1 identical over 8 bases. CDR3 length: 16 amino acids. V lost 4 bases, J lost 4 bases, and 11 bases stayed unmatched. Per the germline V gene, CDR1 is MNHEY and CDR2 is SVGAGI. The CDR3, as DNA: TGTGCCAGCAGTTGGAATCAGGGGGCGGCTGGCACTGAAGCTTTCTTT. This encodes CASSWNQGAAGTEAFF.

This clonotype was found many times. This rearrangement joins TRBV29-1 to TRBJ2-5, with TRBD1 matching over 9 bases. J was trimmed by 5 bases and V by 6 bases; bases with no gene match: 10. Germline values: CDR1 SQVTM, CDR2 ANQGSEA. The CDR3 sequence is 14 residues long. The CDR3 protein is CSVDTGGRGETQYF. DNA for the CDR3: TGCAGCGTAGATACAGGGGGCCGGGGTGAGACCCAGTACTTC.

This clonotype has a count of ten or more. This rearrangement joins TRBV5-1 to TRBJ1-5; 8 nucleotides match TRBD1. V was pared by 3 bases and J by 7 bases, with 9 bases of the junction left unmatched. The CDR3 length is 15 residues. The germline CDR1 and CDR2 sequences are SGHRS and YFSETQ. The CDR3 spells CASSSTTGASQPQHF. Written as DNA, the CDR3 is TGCGCCAGCAGCTCTACGACAGGGGCTTCCCAGCCCCAGCATTTT.

This clonotype was observed at least ten times. The rearrangement links TRBV29-1 to TRBJ2-7, with 16 bases fitting TRBD2. CDR1 and CDR2 (germline): SQVTM, ANQGSEA. The junction had 6 bases not matched to a gene; V was cut back by 0 bases and J by 7 bases. CDR3 length equals 16 residues. The CDR3: CSVEEGGLAGGQEQYF. In DNA form, the CDR3 reads TGCAGCGTTGAAGAAGGGGGACTAGCGGGAGGGCAAGAGCAGTACTTC.

This clonotype was seen at least ten times. The chain links TRBV2 to TRBJ1-1; D unresolved. Germline V CDR1 and CDR2: SNHLY, FYNNEI. The CDR3 sequence is 12 residues long. V gave up 6 bases and J gave up 0 bases, with 5 bases separating them. The CDR3 coding sequence is TGTGCCAGCAGGCAGCTGAACACTGAAGCTTTCTTT. This translates into CASRQLNTEAFF.

This clonotype was recorded many times. This chain joins TRBV25-1 and TRBJ2-3; the D is unclear. Germline CDR1 is MGHDK and CDR2 is SYGVNS. CDR3 size: 14 residues. Trimming took off 1 base at V and 0 bases at J, with 5 bases between the two ends. The CDR3 protein is CASSELVSTDTQYF. CDR3 bases: TGTGCCAGCAGTGAATTGGTCAGCACAGATACGCAGTATTTT. Filled out from reference TRBV25-1 and TRBJ2-3, the complete variable domain reads EADIYQTPRYLVIGTGKKITLECSQTMGHDKMYWYQQDPGMELHLIHYSYGVNSTEKGDLSSESTVSRIRTEHFPLTLESARPSHTSQYLCASSELVSTDTQYFGPGTRLTVL.

Worth noting for this clonotype: A read error may be the cause here, since a much bigger clone is one base away. The chain uses TRBV20-1 and TRBJ2-3, with 9 bases lining up with TRBD2. CDR3 length equals 14 residues. V gave up 3 bases and J gave up 10 bases; unmatched junction bases: 11. Germline assignment: CDR1 DFQATT and CDR2 SNEGSKA (reference sequence). In DNA, the CDR3 is TGCAGTGCTAGGGGAATAGCGGGGGCTGACCCGCAGTATTTT. Translation: CSARGIAGADPQYF.

For this clonotype: A much larger clone differs by one base, so this may be a read error. The DNA of the CDR3 is TGCGCCAGCAGCCTCGGACAGGGTCAACACACTGAAGCTTTCTTT. Amino acids: CASSLGQGQHTEAFF. The chain uses TRBV5-1 and TRBJ1-1, with 8 nucleotides matching TRBD1. This CDR3 comprises 15 residues. Losses at the gene ends were 4 bases for V and 3 bases for J; bases not matched to a gene: 8. CDR1 is SGHRS and CDR2 is YFSETQ in the germline V gene. The whole variable domain, remainder taken from reference TRBV5-1 and TRBJ1-1, is KAGVTQTPRYLIKTRGQQVTLSCSPISGHRSVSWYQQTPGQGLQFLFEYFSETQRNKGNFPGRFSGRQFSNSRSEMNVSTLELGDSALYLCASSLGQGQHTEAFFGQGTRLTVV.

This clonotype was seen ten or more times. For the CDR3, the DNA is TGCAGTGCTAGAGGGTTTACGGCTAGGTACAATGAGCAGTTCTTC. It is translated as CSARGFTARYNEQFF. The J gene is TRBJ2-1, the V gene TRBV20-1, with no clear D. V dropped 1 base and J dropped 4 bases, with 14 bases sitting between them. This CDR3 spans 15 amino acids. Germline CDR1 is DFQATT and CDR2 is SNEGSKA (reference sequence).

This clonotype was picked up many times. DNA for the CDR3: TGTGCCAGCAGCTCCGCACCCGGCGCAGAGACCCAGTACTTC. Protein: CASSSAPGAETQYF. The chain is built from TRBV5-5 and TRBJ2-5; D is ambiguous. The germline V gene has CDR1 SGHKS and CDR2 YYEKEE (reference sequence). The CDR3 extends over 14 amino acids. The V end was cut by 3 bases, the J end by 4 bases, with 13 bases between.

This clonotype occurred many times. The chain links TRBV20-1 to TRBJ2-3, with TRBD1 matching over 8 bases. V trimming: 5 bases; J trimming: 1 base; junction bases outside the gene matches: 5. Germline CDR1 reads DFQATT; CDR2 reads SNEGSKA (reference sequence). The CDR3 covers 14 residues. The CDR3 nucleotides read TGCAGTGCTCACCCGGGACAGGGCACAGATACGCAGTATTTT. Protein product: CSAHPGQGTDTQYF.

J is TRBJ1-1 and V is TRBV5-1, with TRBD1 matching 8 bases. Unmatched junction bases numbered 19, after V lost 6 bases and J lost 0 bases. This CDR3 region has 19 residues. Germline values: CDR1 SGHRS, CDR2 YFSETQ. As DNA, the CDR3 is TGCGCCAGCAATAACCGGGGACAGGAACCCTCCCCGATGAACACTGAAGCTTTCTTT. It specifies CASNNRGQEPSPMNTEAFF.

This clonotype was counted many times. J is TRBJ1-5 and V is TRBV10-3, with TRBD1 as a possible D gene (5 bases). The germline V and J ends were trimmed by 0 bases and 5 bases, with 11 bases remaining between them. The CDR3 spans 15 residues. The germline gives CDR1 ENHRY, CDR2 SYGVKD. CDR3 nucleotides: TGTGCCATCAGTGAGTCAGGTCAGGGAGATCAGCCCCAGCATTTT. Amino acid sequence: CAISESGQGDQPQHF.

This clonotype came up many times. The chain couples TRBV20-1 to TRBJ1-6; D gene ambiguous. The CDR3 length is 15 residues. Germline lookup yields CDR1 DFQATT and CDR2 SNEGSKA (reference sequence). V was trimmed by 2 bases and J by 7 bases, leaving 15 bases between them. CDR3 in amino acids: CSARYGRTGNSPLHF. CDR3 nucleotide sequence: TGCAGTGCTAGATATGGGAGGACGGGGAATTCACCCCTCCACTTT.

This clonotype was seen more than once but under ten times. This chain joins TRBV30 and TRBJ1-2; a possible D gene is TRBD1 (6 bases). V was pared by 5 bases and J by 3 bases, with 28 bases between. Looked up from germline, CDR1 is GTSNPN and CDR2 is SVGIG (reference sequence). The CDR3 extends over 18 amino acids. This chain's CDR3 is CAWEQGRLGLGYDYGYTF. In nucleotides, the CDR3 is TGTGCCTGGGAGCAGGGGAGATTGGGCCTCGGGTATGACTATGGCTACACCTTC.

This clonotype was detected only a few times. The chain joins TRBV5-1 to TRBJ2-5; D uncertain. The ends were cut back, 4 bases at V and 2 bases at J, with 18 bases in the middle. The V gene's germline CDR1 is SGHRS and CDR2 YFSETQ. The CDR3 consists of 16 residues. CDR3 DNA: TGCGCCAGCAGCCAGAGGAGTAGGACGGCGCAAGAGACCCAGTACTTC. It codes for CASSQRSRTAQETQYF.

This clonotype was detected a few times. The chain combines TRBV18 with TRBJ2-6, with 9 positions matching TRBD1. J was trimmed by 2 bases and V by 5 bases; bases with no gene match: 7. Germline loops: CDR1 KGHSH, CDR2 LQKENI. The CDR3 has 17 residues. The CDR3 protein is CASSGTGGETGANVLTF. The CDR3 DNA reads as TGTGCCAGCTCAGGAACAGGGGGCGAAACTGGGGCCAACGTCCTGACTTTC.

This clonotype was picked up many times. This rearrangement joins TRBV5-5 to TRBJ1-1; a possible D gene is TRBD1 (6 bases). The CDR3 contains 15 residues. Trimming took 0 bases from V and 0 from J, leaving 9 bases between them. CDR1 and CDR2 (germline): SGHKS, YYEKEE (reference sequence). The DNA for the CDR3 is TGTGCCAGCAGCTTGGCGGGGGCTATGAACACTGAAGCTTTCTTT. It encodes CASSLAGAMNTEAFF.

This clonotype was counted many times. The V call is TRBV28, the J call TRBJ1-2; maybe TRBD1 (5 bases). Germline-derived CDR1 and CDR2 are MDHEN and SYDVKM. Trimming shortened V by 6 bases and J by 5 bases, and 22 bases separated the two germline ends. The CDR3 extends over 16 amino acids. CDR3 bases: TGTGCCAGCAGCTCAACTCGGGGGGACGTTCCTTATGGCTACACCTTC. Its protein product is CASSSTRGDVPYGYTF.

A remark on this clonotype: This may be a read error: a much more frequent sequence differs by one nucleotide. The rearrangement joins TRBV6-5 to TRBJ1-1, with D tentatively TRBD1 (5 bases). The CDR3 length is 16 residues. Germline CDR1 is MNHEY and CDR2 is SVGAGI. CDR3 residues: CTSSYSPQGGDTEAFF. The CDR3 coding sequence is TGTACCAGCAGTTACTCCCCTCAGGGAGGGGACACTGAAGCTTTCTTT.

This clonotype was detected ten times or more. The CDR3 DNA sequence: TGTGCCAGCAGCTTAATGGGCGGGGACCAAGAGACCCAGTACTTC. Residues: CASSLMGGDQETQYF. The chain employs TRBV7-3 and TRBJ2-5, with a possible D match to TRBD2 (6 bases). The germline V gene has CDR1 SGHTA and CDR2 FQGTGA. The CDR3 consists of 15 residues. Trimming cost V 1 base and J 0 bases, with 9 bases left between them.

This clonotype has ten or more counts. V gene TRBV3-1 combines with J gene TRBJ1-4, with D uncertain. Germline lookup yields CDR1 LGHDT and CDR2 YNNKEL (reference sequence). V was clipped by 4 bases and J by 5 bases, with 14 bases between them. The CDR3 is 15 amino acids. The CDR3 sequence: CASSPAGRENEKLFF. The CDR3 region has the DNA TGTGCCAGCAGCCCCGCGGGCAGAGAGAATGAAAAACTGTTTTTT.

This clonotype was recorded at least ten times. This chain joins TRBV24-1 and TRBJ2-2, with D possibly being TRBD1 (6 bases). CDR1 is KGHDR and CDR2 is SFDVKD in the germline V gene. The CDR3 runs to 17 residues. The V and J ends lost 5 bases and 0 bases respectively, with 15 bases between them. CDR3 amino acids: CATSGPHGTPNTGELFF. For the CDR3, the DNA is TGTGCCACCAGTGGGCCCCACGGGACACCGAACACCGGGGAGCTGTTTTTT.

Regarding this clonotype: Its ends do not fully match the called genes, so a read error is possible. This sequence joins TRBV5-1 and TRBJ1-6, with 8 bases matching TRBD1. The CDR3 has 18 amino acids. Germline assignment: CDR1 SGHRS and CDR2 YFSETQ. The CDR3 protein is CASSIAPTGANLNSPIHF. The CDR3 DNA reads as TGCGCCAGCAGCATAGCCCCGACAGGGGCGAACCTTAATTCACCCATCCACTTT.

This clonotype was seen many times. The chain has TRBV6-2 or TRBV6-3 and TRBJ2-1, with 15 bases matching TRBD2. CDR1 and CDR2 from the germline V gene are MNHEY and SVGEGT. The CDR3 length is 20 residues. The ends lost 4 bases at V and 3 bases at J; junction bases unmatched: 13. The CDR3 DNA reads TGTGCCAGCAGTTCCTACGGACTAGCGGGAGGGCCCATCGGCTACAATGAGCAGTTCTTC. It specifies CASSSYGLAGGPIGYNEQFF.

This clonotype was found many times. The chain uses TRBV5-5 and TRBJ2-7, with TRBD1 identical over 10 bases. CDR3 length: 15 residues. V shed 3 bases, J shed 3 bases, and the junction held 6 bases outside the gene matches. Germline V gives CDR1 SGHKS, CDR2 YYEKEE (reference sequence). In DNA form, the CDR3 reads TGTGCCAGCAGCTCCGGGACAGGGGATTTCTACGAGCAGTACTTC. This codes for CASSSGTGDFYEQYF.